The 18 T cell receptor beta chains given below trace back to one sample, sequenced in a study of cytomegalovirus exposure and HLA in healthy donors. Use of 60 Vbeta and 13 Jbeta primers characterized the PCR. This table comes from immunoSEQ multiplex PCR, and its TCRdb copy is limited to in-frame clones, with some not included. Here the sample spans under 85,000 clones, 65% to 70% being singletons. The sample consisted of PBMCs. The receptor source for this set is a man between 40 and 49 years old in good health and CMV-seropositive.

V gene TRBV18 combines with J gene TRBJ2-3, with 7 bases fitting TRBD2. Trimming cost V 2 bases and J 1 base; bases outside gene matches: 3. The CDR3 spans 15 residues. In germline, CDR1 is KGHSH, CDR2 LQKENI. Here the CDR3 DNA reads TGTGCCAGCTCACCAAAGGCGGGAGGCACAGATACGCAGTATTTT. Its protein is CASSPKAGGTDTQYF.

The chain employs TRBV5-1 and TRBJ2-3; D possibly corresponds to TRBD1 (5 bases). Trimming removed 2 bases from V and 1 base from J, with 11 bases in between. CDR1 and CDR2 (germline): SGHRS, YFSETQ. This CDR3 has 15 amino acids. The CDR3: CASSLQDIRTDTQYF. The CDR3 DNA is TGCGCCAGCAGCTTACAGGATATTCGCACAGATACGCAGTATTTT.

This chain links TRBV6-1 with TRBJ1-1; TRBD1 matches 7 bases. Germline CDR1 and CDR2: MNHNS and SASEGT. V lost 4 bases, J lost 3 bases, and 5 bases stayed unmatched. This CDR3 region has 14 residues. CDR3: CASSVRGMDTEAFF. CDR3 nucleotides: TGTGCCAGCAGTGTCAGGGGGATGGACACTGAAGCTTTCTTT.

The chain joins TRBV4-3 to TRBJ2-2; D is possibly TRBD2 (5 bases). Between the trimmed V and J ends, which lost 0 bases and 1 base, there was a span of 6 bases. Per the germline V gene, CDR1 is LGHNA and CDR2 is YSLEER. The CDR3 is 15 amino acids. For the CDR3, the DNA is TGCGCCAGCAGCCAAGAAGGGAGGAACACCGGGGAGCTGTTTTTT. It translates to CASSQEGRNTGELFF.

V gene TRBV21-1 combines with J gene TRBJ2-2; TRBD2, the D gene given by the table, was not confirmed from the DNA. TRBV21-1 is flagged as a pseudogene. The CDR3 length is 16 residues. CDR3 residues: CASSKGTSENTGELFF. DNA of the CDR3: TGTGCCAGCAGCAAAGGGACTAGCGAGAACACCGGGGAGCTGTTTTTT.

The chain links TRBV4-1 to TRBJ2-2; a possible D gene is TRBD1 (6 bases). This CDR3 has 15 amino acids. V was cut by 5 bases and J by 8 bases, with 18 bases left in between. Germline CDR1 MGHRA, CDR2 YSYEKL. The CDR3 sequence is CASSKKTQGPGELFF. CDR3 bases: TGCGCCAGCAGCAAAAAAACACAGGGTCCGGGGGAGCTGTTTTTT.

The rearrangement joins TRBV4-3 to TRBJ2-3; 10 bases match TRBD2. Trimming took 0 bases from V and 8 from J; bases not matched to a gene: 5. CDR1 and CDR2 from the germline V gene are LGHNA and YSLEER. CDR3 length: 15 residues. The CDR3 region has the DNA TGCGCCAGCAGCCAAGATGCCGTAGCGGGAGGTACGCAGTATTTT. Its translation: CASSQDAVAGGTQYF.

The genes are TRBV4-1 and TRBJ2-1; no clear D. Germline CDR1 and CDR2: MGHRA and YSYEKL. The CDR3 consists of 14 residues. V lost 4 bases, J lost 7 bases, and 14 bases lay in between. Here the CDR3 reads CASSLQEAENEQFF. CDR3 in DNA: TGCGCCAGCAGCCTACAAGAGGCTGAGAATGAGCAGTTCTTC.

V and J are TRBV29-1 and TRBJ2-6; the D is unclear. This CDR3 has 17 amino acids. V dropped 6 bases and J dropped 0 bases, with 18 bases sitting between them. Germline V gives CDR1 SQVTM, CDR2 ANQGSEA. CDR3 nucleotides: TGCAGCGTCTCTACCTACTTAAAGAGCTCTGGGGCCAACGTCCTGACTTTC. Amino acids: CSVSTYLKSSGANVLTF. The full variable domain, with the rest looked up from reference TRBV29-1 and TRBJ2-6, is SAVISQKPSRDICQRGTSLTIQCQVDSQVTMMFWYRQQPGQSLTLIATANQGSEATYESGFVIDKFPISRPNLTFSTLTVSNMSPEDSSIYLCSVSTYLKSSGANVLTFGAGSRLTVL.

The chain recombines TRBV7-2 with TRBJ2-7; weak D call: TRBD2 (6 bases). V lost 5 bases to trimming and J lost 0 bases, with 14 bases between them. Per the germline V gene, CDR1 is SGHTA and CDR2 is FQGNSA. The CDR3 spans 15 residues. CDR3 protein: CASSVFGGLSYEQYF. The CDR3 DNA reads as TGTGCCAGCAGCGTTTTTGGGGGACTCTCCTACGAGCAGTACTTC.

This clone was detected a few times. This rearrangement joins TRBV7-2 to TRBJ2-2, with a tentative D call TRBD1 (7 bases). The germline V and J ends were trimmed by 4 bases and 3 bases, with 12 bases remaining between them. The CDR3 sequence is 15 residues long. From germline, CDR1 is SGHTA and CDR2 FQGNSA. CDR3 in DNA: TGTGCCAGCAGCTCTCCAGGGGGGTACACCGGGGAGCTGTTTTTT. Translating gives CASSSPGGYTGELFF.

V and J are TRBV19 and TRBJ2-7, with TRBD2 as a possible D gene (5 bases). Germline CDR1 LNHDA, CDR2 SQIVND (reference sequence). V was shortened by 3 bases and J by 4 bases, with 13 bases between the two germline ends. The CDR3 contains 14 residues. DNA of the CDR3: TGTGCCAGTAGTATGTCGGGGTTGGAATACGAGCAGTACTTC. Translating gives CASSMSGLEYEQYF.

Of note for this clone: A read error may account for a junction end that differs from germline. The chain is built from TRBV7-9 and TRBJ2-7; D is perhaps TRBD1 (6 bases). Germline CDR1 reads SEHNR; CDR2 reads FQNEAQ (reference sequence). This CDR3 has 15 amino acids. CDR3 nucleotides: TGTTCCAGCAGCCTAGGCCCAGGGGAAGTCTACGAGCAGTACTTC. It translates to CSSSLGPGEVYEQYF.

The chain employs TRBV27 and TRBJ2-1; weak D call: TRBD2 (5 bases). In germline, CDR1 is MNHEY, CDR2 SMNVEV (reference sequence). The CDR3 has 12 residues. V lost 6 bases and J lost 8, with 11 bases in between. As DNA, the CDR3 is TGTGCCAGCAGGGCTACTAGTTATGAGCAGTTCTTC. Translated: CASRATSYEQFF.

The V gene is TRBV11-1, the J gene TRBJ2-7; TRBD1 aligns across 8 bases. J gave up 3 bases and V 3 bases, and 13 bases lay outside the gene matches. The CDR3 sequence is 17 residues long. Germline-derived CDR1 and CDR2 are SGHAT and FQDESV (reference sequence). The CDR3: CASSFRQGLANRYEQYF. The CDR3 DNA reads as TGTGCCAGCAGCTTCAGACAGGGGTTAGCGAATCGCTACGAGCAGTACTTC.

This clone has a handful of counts. The rearrangement uses TRBV5-1 and TRBJ2-1; 8 positions match TRBD2. Germline V gene data show CDR1 as SGHRS and CDR2 as YFSETQ. CDR3 length: 14 residues. The CDR3 region has the DNA TGCGCTTCGGCCGCGGGGGGCCTATACAATGAGCAGTTCTTC. This codes for CASAAGGLYNEQFF.

The chain carries TRBV5-6 and TRBJ1-6, with D uncertain. V lost 6 bases to trimming and J lost 7 bases, with 11 bases between them. This CDR3 is 13 amino acids long. CDR1 SGHDT and CDR2 YYEEEE come from the germline V gene. CDR3 nucleotide sequence: TGTGCCAGCAAACGGGAGGGAAATTCACCCCTCCACTTT. Its translation: CASKREGNSPLHF.

The sample holds one count of this clone. The chain has TRBV6-5 and TRBJ1-2, with 8 bases that match TRBD1. CDR3 length equals 12 residues. Unmatched junction bases numbered 6, after V lost 5 bases and J lost 10 bases. Germline V lookup: CDR1 MNHEY, CDR2 SVGAGI. The CDR3 DNA reads TGTGCCAGCAGTCGGCCGGGACAGGCCTACACCTTC. Translating gives CASSRPGQAYTF.